These T cell receptor beta chains were read from a single sample in a study of T cells in Graves' hyperthyroidism and ophthalmopathy. Each CDR3 protein gets one entry after TCRdb re-called the multiplex PCR reads with MiXCR. The sample contains 640,000 or so distinct CDR3 sequences, about 15% of which appear only once. The sample comprised blood. These receptors all stem from a woman between 35 and 50 years old with Graves' ophthalmopathy. CDR3s include the opening cysteine and the closing phenylalanine or tryptophan. A D gene is named only where the DNA matches it firmly. Some rows have no size entry. The others give once, few or many, or a class for an expanded clone.

j_call,clone_size,v_call,d_call,cdr3_aa,cdr3_nt
TRBJ2-7,many,TRBV6-1,-,CASSEALPYEQYF,TGTGCCAGCAGTGAAGCGCTACCGTACGAGCAGTACTTC
TRBJ2-7,-,TRBV15,TRBD2,CATSRDRTSGTSNEQYF,TGTGCCACCAGCAGAGATCGGACTAGCGGGACAAGTAACGAGCAGTACTTC
TRBJ2-5,-,TRBV11-2,-,CASSHYTQETQYF,TGTGCCAGCAGTCATTACACCCAAGAGACCCAGTACTTC
TRBJ2-2,many,TRBV28,TRBD2,CASSWGTSDNTGELFF,TGTGCCAGCAGTTGGGGGACTAGCGATAACACCGGGGAGCTGTTTTTT
TRBJ1-5,few,TRBV6-1,-,CASSEARRTFSNQPQHF,TGTGCCAGCAGTGAGGCCAGGAGAACCTTTAGCAATCAGCCCCAGCATTTT
TRBJ1-5,-,TRBV6-1,-,CASRRERSQPQHF,TGTGCCAGCCGTCGGGAAAGGAGTCAGCCCCAGCATTTT
TRBJ2-7,many,TRBV5-1,TRBD1,CASSGGQGANYEQYF,TGCGCCAGCAGCGGGGGCCAGGGGGCGAATTACGAGCAGTACTTC
TRBJ2-7,many,TRBV29-1,-,CSVVGRRSYEQYF,TGCAGCGTTGTAGGACGGAGGTCCTACGAGCAGTACTTC
TRBJ2-7,many,TRBV7-2,-,CASSLAGLTRNEQYF,TGTGCCAGCAGCTTAGCAGGACTGACCCGTAATGAGCAGTACTTC
TRBJ2-5,many,TRBV14,-,CASSQETTGLETQYF,TGTGCCAGCAGCCAAGAAACAACAGGGCTGGAGACCCAGTACTTC
TRBJ2-5,-,TRBV20-1,-,CSASGMAQETQYF,TGCAGTGCTAGCGGGATGGCCCAAGAGACCCAGTACTTC
TRBJ2-7,few,TRBV13,TRBD2,CASSLSIASGRPFYEQYF,TGTGCCAGCAGCTTAAGCATAGCTAGCGGGAGGCCTTTTTACGAGCAGTACTTC
TRBJ2-2,-,TRBV7-3,-,CASSSVLGGAGELFF,TGTGCCAGCAGCTCAGTTCTCGGGGGTGCCGGGGAGCTGTTTTTT
TRBJ2-4,-,TRBV5-1,TRBD1,CASSFGQGPQTNIQYF,TGCGCCAGCAGCTTTGGACAGGGGCCGCAGACGAACATTCAGTACTTC
TRBJ1-3,-,TRBV27,TRBD1,CASSLSPTGVGNTIYF,TGTGCCAGCAGTTTATCCCCGACAGGGGTGGGAAACACCATATATTTT
TRBJ1-2,-,TRBV6-2/TRBV6-3,-,CASSYTHGYTF,TGTGCCAGCAGTTACACTCATGGCTACACCTTC
TRBJ1-3,few,TRBV5-1,-,CASSLAGSRLTGNTIYF,TGCGCCAGCAGCTTGGCGGGCAGCCGTCTTACCGGAAACACCATATATTTT
TRBJ2-7,many,TRBV6-5,-,CASSYGSGNLYEQYF,TGTGCCAGCAGTTACGGTAGCGGAAATCTCTACGAGCAGTACTTC
TRBJ2-7,many,TRBV27,-,CASSLTGILYEQYF,TGTGCCAGCAGTTTAACGGGGATACTCTACGAGCAGTACTTC
TRBJ2-7,many,TRBV20-1,-,CSARAEHSYEQYF,TGCAGTGCTAGAGCCGAACACTCCTACGAGCAGTACTTC
TRBJ1-2,many,TRBV19,TRBD1,CASSNPGQGARGYTF,TGTGCCAGTAGTAACCCGGGACAGGGAGCCAGGGGCTACACCTTC
TRBJ2-7,many,TRBV28,TRBD2,CASSRGDRVHEQYF,TGTGCCAGCAGTCGGGGGGATAGGGTCCACGAGCAGTACTTC
TRBJ2-3,many,TRBV12-3/TRBV12-4,-,CASNIGWEDDTQYF,TGTGCCAGCAATATAGGGTGGGAGGATGATACGCAGTATTTT
TRBJ2-7,many,TRBV6-5,TRBD1,CASSYDRGPYEQYF,TGTGCCAGCAGTTATGACAGGGGGCCCTACGAGCAGTACTTC
TRBJ2-2,few,TRBV4-1,-,CASSQEGIVGTGELFF,TGCGCCAGCAGCCAAGAAGGGATAGTGGGCACCGGGGAGCTGTTTTTT
TRBJ1-1,-,TRBV12-5,-,CASGQGRLDEAFF,TGTGCTAGTGGCCAAGGGAGGTTGGATGAAGCTTTCTTT
TRBJ1-2,few,TRBV24-1,TRBD1,CATPHDRGGGYTF,TGTGCCACCCCCCACGACAGGGGGGGCGGCTACACCTTC
TRBJ2-7,many,TRBV2,-,CASRRTHEQYF,TGTGCCAGCAGGAGGACCCACGAGCAGTACTTC
TRBJ1-2,once,TRBV2,-,CASSRQRGEGYGYTF,TGTGCCAGCAGCCGACAAAGGGGCGAGGGCTATGGCTACACCTTC
TRBJ1-2,few,TRBV4-1,TRBD1,CASSQGGGTGYGYTF,TGCGCCAGCAGCCAAGGCGGAGGGACAGGGTATGGCTACACCTTC
TRBJ1-5,-,TRBV28,TRBD1,CASSGQGYSNQPQHF,TGTGCCAGCAGCGGACAGGGGTATAGCAATCAGCCCCAGCATTTT
TRBJ2-7,many,TRBV15,TRBD2,CATSRGTAGGTEQYF,TGTGCCACCAGCAGAGGCACTGCGGGAGGTACCGAGCAGTACTTC
TRBJ2-5,once,TRBV12-3/TRBV12-4,TRBD2,CASSRLAGARETQYF,TGTGCCAGCAGCCGACTAGCGGGAGCGAGAGAGACCCAGTACTTC
TRBJ2-7,-,TRBV10-3,TRBD2,CAISESGLTSYEQYF,TGTGCCATCAGTGAGTCGGGACTAACGTCCTACGAGCAGTACTTC
TRBJ1-1,many,TRBV2,TRBD1,CASSEQGGSVAEAFF,TGTGCCAGCAGTGAGCAGGGGGGAAGTGTTGCTGAAGCTTTCTTT
TRBJ2-7,many,TRBV11-2,-,CASSSDPGLPYEQYF,TGTGCCAGCAGCTCAGATCCTGGACTGCCCTACGAGCAGTACTTC
TRBJ1-3,many,TRBV28,-,CASSLFFRVGRDHTIYF,TGTGCCAGCAGTTTGTTCTTTCGTGTCGGCAGGGATCACACCATATATTTT
TRBJ1-1,many,TRBV19,-,CAPIQGELNTEAFF,TGTGCCCCCATCCAGGGCGAACTGAACACTGAAGCTTTCTTT
TRBJ1-5,few,TRBV11-2,-,CASSLEGTRSQPQHF,TGTGCCAGCAGCTTAGAAGGGACCAGAAGTCAGCCCCAGCATTTT
TRBJ2-5,-,TRBV20-1,-,CSGQGLFQETQYF,TGCAGTGGACAGGGACTCTTCCAAGAGACCCAGTACTTC